This paragraph covers one T cell receptor (beta chain) sequence. Original processing notes: The authors estimated nucleated cell counts from reference gene primer amplification. TCRdb's table, derived via immunoSEQ multiplex PCR, lists solely in-frame clones and lacks some. For V, J and clone size, that table is used; D and trimming come from the DNA. The sample carries some 180,000 clones, approximately 83% recorded once. The V gene's germline CDR1 is SGHTA and CDR2 FQGNSA. V dropped 1 base and J dropped 8 bases, with 20 bases sitting between them. This CDR3 has 16 amino acids. The sample is drawn from a study of blood T cell repertoires in COVID-19. About the research overall: The United States, Italy and Spain supplied acute and convalescent COVID-19 samples. The cDNA or gDNA used as material had been derived from T cells, B-cell-depleted T cells, or PBMCs.

The receptor's source is a man in his 70s with active or convalescent COVID-19. The chain uses TRBV7-2 and TRBJ1-2; D not certain. Input material: peripheral blood. The CDR3 bases are TGTGCCAGCAGCTTAGTGGGTGGGTGGGCAGGCCGAGGCTACACCTTC. This sequence encodes CASSLVGGWAGRGYTF.